The present T cell receptor (beta chain) was sequenced within a study of T-cell reconstitution after alpha-beta-depleted transplantation in children. During its preparation, the TCRbeta library received unique molecular identifiers. TCRdb passed the PCR reads through MiXCR, listing each CDR3 protein once. Of about 980,000 distinct CDR3 sequences in the sample, about 26% were seen once. With V trimmed by 2 bases and J by 3 bases, 9 bases remained unmatched. The germline V gene encodes CDR1 KGHSH and CDR2 LQKENI. The CDR3 covers 16 residues. The TCR sequence derives from a boy in the first two years of life who had a stem cell transplant for SCID, so the T cells may come from the graft donor. The chain combines TRBV18 with TRBJ2-5, with 7 positions matching TRBD1. Sequenced here: PBMCs, mostly from graft donor cells, sampled 360 days after TCRalphabeta/CD19-depleted stem cell transplant. In DNA form, the CDR3 reads TGTGCCAGCTCACCATTGACAGGGCAGGGAGAAGAGACCCAGTACTTC. Its protein is CASSPLTGQGEETQYF. The variable domain in full, completed from reference TRBV18 and TRBJ2-5, reads NAGVMQNPRHLVRRRGQEARLRCSPMKGHSHVYWYRQLPEEGLKFMVYLQKENIIDESGMPKERFSAEFPKEGPSILRIQQVVRGDSAAYFCASSPLTGQGEETQYFGPGTRLLVL.